A single sample is the source of the 32 T cell receptor beta chains below, sequenced in a study of blood T cell repertoires in COVID-19. TCRdb keeps only in-frame clones here, not all; method: immunoSEQ multiplex PCR. This repertoire shows 25,000 to 30,000 clones, approximately 80% found once; its top ten account for under 55%. The sample consisted of peripheral blood. Receptors were obtained from a woman of 80 years or more with acute or convalescent COVID-19.

The rearrangement joins TRBV6-5 to TRBJ1-4; no clear D. The germline V and J ends were trimmed by 6 bases and 8 bases, with 19 bases remaining between them. This CDR3 spans 15 amino acids. Germline-derived CDR1 and CDR2 are MNHEY and SVGAGI. The CDR3 DNA reads as TGTGCCAGCAGGCGGATTTCAACCCTTAACGAAAAACTGTTTTTT. Encoded protein: CASRRISTLNEKLFF.

This chain joins TRBV29-1 and TRBJ1-3; a possible D gene is TRBD1 (6 bases). This CDR3 region has 17 residues. The V end was cut by 3 bases, the J end by 3 bases, with 21 bases between. Germline values: CDR1 SQVTM, CDR2 ANQGSEA. For the CDR3, the DNA is TGCAGCGTTGAGGATCCAGGGGCCTTGTTCTATGGAAACACCATATATTTT. Translating it yields CSVEDPGALFYGNTIYF.

This clone was detected a few times. V gene TRBV6-5 combines with J gene TRBJ2-2; the D is unclear. The ends were cut back, 8 bases at V and 5 bases at J, with 9 bases in the middle. This CDR3 region has 12 residues. Germline CDR1 is MNHEY and CDR2 is SVGAGI. In nucleotides, the CDR3 is TGTGCCAGCCACCGGCGGACCGGGGAGCTGTTTTTT. Protein: CASHRRTGELFF.

This clone was detected only a few times. The V call is TRBV28, the J call TRBJ2-7, with 15 bases that match TRBD2. From germline, CDR1 is MDHEN and CDR2 SYDVKM. This CDR3 comprises 20 residues. With V trimmed by 3 bases and J by 2 bases, 14 bases remained unmatched. CDR3 nucleotides: TGTGCCAGCAGTTTCGTGGGACTAGCGGGGGGCAAAACGTCGACCTACGAGCAGTACTTC. It codes for CASSFVGLAGGKTSTYEQYF.

The V call is TRBV4-1, the J call TRBJ1-2; possibly TRBD1 for D (5 bases). This CDR3 has 15 residues. V lost 3 bases and J lost 7, with 18 bases in between. The germline CDR1 and CDR2 sequences are MGHRA and YSYEKL. The CDR3 protein is CASSQNFITGIGYTF. The CDR3 DNA follows: TGCGCCAGCAGCCAGAATTTTATCACAGGAATTGGCTACACCTTC.

The chain couples TRBV18 to TRBJ2-3, with D unclear. Germline values: CDR1 KGHSH, CDR2 LQKENI. V was pared by 2 bases and J by 1 base, with 7 bases between. There are 14 residues in the CDR3. DNA for the CDR3: TGTGCCAGCTCACCATGGCTAGGCACAGATACGCAGTATTTT. It is translated as CASSPWLGTDTQYF.

This clone was seen once. The chain uses TRBV13 and TRBJ1-5; TRBD1 is a possible D gene (5 bases). Germline V gene sequence: CDR1 PRHDT, CDR2 FYEKMQ (reference sequence). This CDR3 contains 15 residues. The V gene lost 2 bases and the J gene lost 6 bases, with 14 bases spanning the gap. DNA for the CDR3: TGTGCCAGCAGCTTAAATTCGCAGGGAACTCAGCCCCAGCATTTT. This codes for CASSLNSQGTQPQHF. The full variable domain, its missing parts supplied by reference TRBV13 and TRBJ1-5, is AAGVIQSPRHLIKEKRETATLKCYPIPRHDTVYWYQQGPGQDPQFLISFYEKMQSDKGSIPDRFSAQQFSDYHSELNMSSLELGDSALYFCASSLNSQGTQPQHFGDGTRLSIL.

The V gene is TRBV12-3 or TRBV12-4, the J gene TRBJ1-5; D not resolved. The CDR3 extends over 12 amino acids. The V end was cut by 7 bases, the J end by 2 bases, with 6 bases between. The CDR3: CASTTRNQPQHF. The DNA for the CDR3 is TGTGCCAGCACCACTCGCAATCAGCCCCAGCATTTT.

The rearrangement joins TRBV19 to TRBJ1-5; TRBD1 matches 7 bases. V shed 6 bases, J shed 7 bases, and the junction held 12 bases outside the gene matches. Germline CDR1 is LNHDA and CDR2 is SQIVND (reference sequence). The CDR3 covers 15 residues. The CDR3 loop is CASSNDRVGTQPQHF. In nucleotides, the CDR3 is TGTGCCAGTAGCAACGACAGGGTAGGGACCCAGCCCCAGCATTTT.

This clone has only one observation. The V gene is TRBV28, the J gene TRBJ1-5; D gene unclear. Germline V gives CDR1 MDHEN, CDR2 SYDVKM. There are 13 residues in the CDR3. The germline V and J ends were trimmed by 5 bases and 2 bases, with 7 bases remaining between them. The CDR3 sequence: CASSTPGNQPQHF. CDR3 nucleotides: TGTGCCAGCAGTACCCCGGGCAATCAGCCCCAGCATTTT.

In this sample, this clone turned up once. The CDR3 region is CATSDPRGDTQYF. CDR3 in DNA: TGTGCCACCAGTGATCCCCGCGGAGATACGCAGTATTTT. The chain employs TRBV24-1 and TRBJ2-3; D gene uncertain. V was clipped by 3 bases and J by 5 bases, with 8 bases between them. This CDR3 region has 13 residues. Looked up from germline, CDR1 is KGHDR and CDR2 is SFDVKD.

V is TRBV7-6 and J is TRBJ2-5; 10 nucleotides match TRBD2. Germline trimming cut 2 bases from V and 0 bases from J; bases unmatched to any gene: 6. The CDR3 is made up of 17 amino acids. CDR1 SGHVS and CDR2 FNYEAQ come from the germline V gene. CDR3 sequence (DNA): TGTGCCAGCAGCTTACGGCTAGCGGGGGCCAACCAAGAGACCCAGTACTTC. Translating it yields CASSLRLAGANQETQYF.

V gene TRBV18 combines with J gene TRBJ2-1, with TRBD1 as a possible D gene (6 bases). Trimming removed 0 bases at V and 5 bases at J, with 14 bases between. The CDR3 length is 16 residues. The germline V gene encodes CDR1 KGHSH and CDR2 LQKENI. The CDR3 coding sequence is TGTGCCAGCTCACCACCGCTGGGGGCGAGGAACAATGAGCAGTTCTTC. Its protein product is CASSPPLGARNNEQFF.

This clone showed up just a few times. The chain employs TRBV13 and TRBJ2-7, with 7 bases lining up with TRBD1. CDR3 size: 15 residues. CDR1 is PRHDT, CDR2 FYEKMQ, per germline (reference sequence). V lost 5 bases, J lost 3 bases, and 10 bases stayed unmatched. Here the CDR3 DNA reads TGTGCCAGCAGCCGGTTTGAGACAGGGCACTACGAGCAGTACTTC. This sequence encodes CASSRFETGHYEQYF.

The J gene is TRBJ1-3, the V gene TRBV27, with 7 bases that match TRBD1. This CDR3 spans 14 amino acids. Germline loops: CDR1 MNHEY, CDR2 SMNVEV (reference sequence). After removal of 4 bases from V and 3 bases from J, the junction contained 3 bases not matched to a gene. CDR3 residues: CASSSTGVGNTIYF. CDR3 coding DNA: TGTGCCAGCAGTTCTACAGGGGTTGGAAACACCATATATTTT.

The chain is built from TRBV20-1 and TRBJ2-2; tentatively, D is TRBD2 (5 bases). Trimming took off 3 bases at V and 4 bases at J, with 15 bases between the two ends. The CDR3 is made up of 15 amino acids. Germline V lookup: CDR1 DFQATT, CDR2 SNEGSKA (reference sequence). CDR3 amino acids: CSASRLAYGTGELFF. In DNA form, the CDR3 reads TGCAGTGCTAGTCGGCTAGCATATGGCACCGGGGAGCTGTTTTTT.

The gene calls are TRBV2 and TRBJ1-6; no reliable D call. The CDR3 is 12 amino acids. V was cut by 3 bases and J by 11 bases, with 8 bases left in between. Germline V gene lookup returns CDR1 SNHLY and CDR2 FYNNEI. The CDR3 DNA is TGTGCCAGCAGTGACCTTGTCCCACCCCTCCACTTT. Residues: CASSDLVPPLHF.

This sequence joins TRBV15 and TRBJ1-6, with D maybe TRBD1 (6 bases). This CDR3 contains 17 residues. Trimming pared 1 base from V and 4 bases from J, leaving 14 bases between. Germline loops: CDR1 LNHNV, CDR2 YYDKDF (reference sequence). The CDR3, as DNA: TGTGCCACCAGCAGAGCTGCAGGGGACATATATAATTCACCCCTCCACTTT. Translation gives CATSRAAGDIYNSPLHF.

The gene calls are TRBV25-1 and TRBJ2-7, with 7 positions matching TRBD1. CDR1 is MGHDK, CDR2 SYGVNS, per germline. J lost 3 bases, V lost 6 bases, and 2 bases had no gene match. CDR3 size: 12 residues. CDR3 loop: CASRRDSYEQYF. The CDR3 region has the DNA TGTGCCAGCAGACGGGACAGCTACGAGCAGTACTTC.

The V and J genes are TRBV10-3 and TRBJ1-1; 8 nucleotides agree with TRBD1. Germline V gives CDR1 ENHRY, CDR2 SYGVKD. V lost 5 bases to trimming and J lost 4 bases; unmatched junction nucleotides: 3. There are 13 residues in the CDR3. Here the CDR3 reads CAISRQGITEAFF. The CDR3 DNA sequence: TGTGCCATCAGTCGACAGGGGATCACTGAAGCTTTCTTT.

The J gene is TRBJ2-5, the V gene TRBV11-2, with 11 bases matching TRBD1. CDR3 length equals 14 residues. Germline V CDR1 and CDR2: SGHAT, FQNNGV. The ends lost 7 bases at V and 5 bases at J; junction bases unmatched: 6. The CDR3 nucleotides read TGTGCCAGCAAGGACAGGGGGCCGGGGGAGACCCAGTACTTC. Its translation is CASKDRGPGETQYF.

This rearrangement joins TRBV3-1 (or the pseudogene TRBV3-2) to TRBJ2-2; 12 bases are shared with TRBD2. This CDR3 has 18 amino acids. Germline V CDR1 and CDR2: LGHDT, YNNKEL (reference sequence). The V gene end was trimmed by 4 bases and the J gene end by 7 bases; junction bases not matched to a gene: 13. The CDR3 region has the DNA TGTGCCAGCAGCCCACGCCTGACTAGCGGGAGAAGAGTCGGGGAGCTGTTTTTT. It specifies CASSPRLTSGRRVGELFF.

The chain carries TRBV5-4 and TRBJ1-3; TRBD1 might be the D (5 bases). Germline V CDR1 and CDR2: SGHNT, YYREEE (reference sequence). The ends were cut back, 5 bases at V and 0 bases at J, with 12 bases in the middle. The length of the CDR3 is 15 residues. The CDR3 spells CASRPGVNSGNTIYF. CDR3 nucleotide sequence: TGTGCCAGCAGACCGGGGGTCAACTCTGGAAACACCATATATTTT.

CDR3 amino acids: CASSQEGVQDTQYF. CDR3 nucleotides: TGCGCCAGCAGCCAAGAAGGGGTCCAAGATACGCAGTATTTT. The chain joins TRBV4-1 to TRBJ2-3; possible D gene TRBD1, 5 bases. The V end was cut by 0 bases, the J end by 5 bases, with 9 bases between. CDR1 and CDR2 from the germline V gene are MGHRA and YSYEKL. CDR3 length equals 14 residues.

Turning to this clone: A junction end diverges from the germline sequence, so it may reflect a read error. The chain joins TRBV29-1 to TRBJ2-2; no firm D call. The germline gives CDR1 SQVTM, CDR2 ANQGSEA. The length of the CDR3 is 13 residues. CDR3 DNA sequence: TGCAGCGTTCAGAGGTTGAACCCCGGGGAGCTGTTTTTT. This translates into CSVQRLNPGELFF.

This chain joins TRBV6-5 and TRBJ2-7; TRBD2 might be the D (6 bases). The CDR3 is 14 amino acids. Germline CDR1 MNHEY, CDR2 SVGAGI. V lost 8 bases and J 2 bases, leaving 16 bases between the germline ends. In DNA form, the CDR3 reads TGTGCCAGCGCAGGAAGCGGGTTAACCTACGAGCAGTACTTC. This encodes CASAGSGLTYEQYF.

The V call is TRBV28, the J call TRBJ2-5; 10 positions agree with TRBD1. This CDR3 has 16 amino acids. Trimming removed 5 bases from V and 5 bases from J; junction bases left unmatched: 11. Looked up from germline, CDR1 is MDHEN and CDR2 is SYDVKM. This CDR3 is CASSPGGQGLVETQYF. The CDR3 DNA reads as TGTGCCAGCAGTCCTGGGGGACAGGGGTTGGTGGAGACCCAGTACTTC.

The V and J genes are TRBV30 and TRBJ2-7; perhaps TRBD1 as D (5 bases). The germline V gene has CDR1 GTSNPN and CDR2 SVGIG (reference sequence). V lost 2 bases and J 3 bases, leaving 11 bases between the germline ends. The CDR3 has 13 residues. CDR3 DNA sequence: TGTGCCTGGAGTCAAGGCAGGGACTACGAGCAGTACTTC. Translating it yields CAWSQGRDYEQYF.

The chain combines TRBV4-1 with TRBJ2-7, with a tentative D call TRBD1 (6 bases). Between the trimmed V and J ends, which lost 0 bases and 1 base, there was a span of 10 bases. The CDR3 has 15 amino acids. The germline gives CDR1 MGHRA, CDR2 YSYEKL. The CDR3 region is CASSQEGRGSYEQYF. The CDR3, as DNA: TGCGCCAGCAGCCAAGAGGGCAGGGGATCCTACGAGCAGTACTTC.

The sample holds one count of this clone. The rearrangement uses TRBV20-1 and TRBJ2-7, with 7 bases lining up with TRBD2. V shed 3 bases and J 5 bases; nucleotides not matched to a gene: 7. Looked up from germline, CDR1 is DFQATT and CDR2 is SNEGSKA (reference sequence). The CDR3 runs to 13 residues. The CDR3 protein is CSASETSIHEQYF. In DNA, the CDR3 is TGCAGTGCTAGTGAGACTAGCATCCACGAGCAGTACTTC.

The chain recombines TRBV3-1 (or the pseudogene TRBV3-2) with TRBJ2-5; 11 positions match TRBD2. After removal of 5 bases from V and 5 bases from J, the junction contained 7 bases not matched to a gene. Germline assignment: CDR1 LGHDT and CDR2 YNNKEL (reference sequence). The CDR3 sequence is 15 residues long. The CDR3 loop is CASSSIAGGRETQYF. The CDR3 DNA sequence: TGTGCCAGCAGCTCCATAGCGGGGGGGCGGGAGACCCAGTACTTC.

V is TRBV10-3 and J is TRBJ1-3, with a weak D call TRBD1 (5 bases). The germline V gene encodes CDR1 ENHRY and CDR2 SYGVKD. The length of the CDR3 is 13 residues. V was shortened by 7 bases and J by 4 bases, with 11 bases between the two germline ends. CDR3 sequence: CAITQGLGNTIYF. CDR3 sequence (DNA): TGTGCCATCACCCAGGGCTTAGGAAACACCATATATTTT.